A single sample gave rise to the 18 T cell receptor beta chains below, sequenced in a study of beta chain features in type 1 diabetes. Expressed TCRB transcripts were sequenced because the isolated RNA had all been reverse transcribed beforehand. TCRdb keeps only in-frame clones here, not all; method: immunoSEQ multiplex PCR. The sample holds hundreds of thousands of clones, 8% seen once. Sequencing was carried out using central memory CD4+ T cells from blood. All receptors derive from a woman under 30 in good health.

About this clone: A much larger clone lies a single base off, so this may be a read error. CDR3 nucleotides: TGTGCCAGCAGCCTAGCGGGAGGTTCAGATACGCAGTATTTT. Residues: CASSLAGGSDTQYF. The chain employs TRBV7-8 and TRBJ2-3; TRBD2 aligns across 11 bases. Germline CDR1 is SGHVS and CDR2 is FQNEAQ. The CDR3 covers 14 residues.

The rearrangement links TRBV29-1 to TRBJ2-7; the D is unclear. Germline-derived CDR1 and CDR2 are SQVTM and ANQGSEA. The CDR3 sequence is 13 residues long. V shed 5 bases and J shed 2 bases, with 13 bases lying between them. The DNA for the CDR3 is TGCAGCGTTCGGGCAGCCAGGACCTACGAGCAGTACTTC. It translates to CSVRAARTYEQYF.

This clone was picked up a small number of times. As DNA, the CDR3 is TGTGCCAGCAGCTTCTTAGGGCAGAACAATGAGCAGTTCTTC. This codes for CASSFLGQNNEQFF. The J gene is TRBJ2-1, the V gene TRBV7-6; no definite D call. Between the trimmed V and J ends, which lost 3 bases and 5 bases, there was a span of 11 bases. Germline assignment: CDR1 SGHVS and CDR2 FNYEAQ. The CDR3 has 14 residues.

J is TRBJ1-5 and V is TRBV2; possible D gene TRBD1, 5 bases. The CDR3 length is 14 residues. V was shortened by 6 bases and J by 0 bases, with 9 bases between the two germline ends. CDR1 SNHLY and CDR2 FYNNEI come from the germline V gene. This CDR3 is CASRRTSSNQPQHF. The CDR3, as DNA: TGTGCCAGCAGACGGACAAGTAGCAATCAGCCCCAGCATTTT.

The rearrangement uses TRBV7-9 and TRBJ1-5; a possible D gene is TRBD1 (6 bases). V was shortened by 3 bases and J by 1 base, with 10 bases between the two germline ends. Germline CDR1 reads SEHNR; CDR2 reads FQNEAQ (reference sequence). The length of the CDR3 is 15 residues. The CDR3 loop reads CASSLGGPSNQPQHF. CDR3 coding DNA: TGTGCCAGCAGCTTGGGGGGGCCCAGCAATCAGCCCCAGCATTTT.

This clone was observed a handful of times. J is TRBJ2-7 and V is TRBV5-6; D not resolved. The CDR3 loop spans 14 amino acids. V lost 8 bases, J lost 2 bases, and 17 bases lay in between. Germline-derived CDR1 and CDR2 are SGHDT and YYEEEE. CDR3 bases: TGTGCCAGACAGCTTGATCGGCGTACCTACGAGCAGTACTTC. As protein: CARQLDRRTYEQYF.

About this clone: A junction boundary mismatches the germline segment, possibly from a read error. The sample carries other DNA sequences with the same CDR3. The chain carries TRBV7-2 and TRBJ2-5; TRBD2 matches at 10 bases. The CDR3 contains 13 residues. CDR1 is SGHTA, CDR2 FQGNSA, per germline. The CDR3 spells CASSLAGVETQYF. CDR3 sequence (DNA): TGTGCCAGCAGCCTAGCGGGAGTGGAGACCCAGTACTTC.

This rearrangement joins TRBV6-5 to TRBJ2-7; D is unresolved. Looked up from germline, CDR1 is MNHEY and CDR2 is SVGAGI. The CDR3 contains 14 residues. Between the trimmed V and J ends, which lost 5 bases and 1 base, there was a span of 12 bases. In DNA form, the CDR3 reads TGTGCCAGCAGTAAGCAATTCGGGTCCTACGAGCAGTACTTC. Translation: CASSKQFGSYEQYF.

This clone was counted between two and nine times. The chain links TRBV5-4 to TRBJ2-7; no clear D gene. The CDR3 is 14 residues long. CDR1 SGHNT and CDR2 YYREEE come from the germline V gene (reference sequence). The germline V and J ends were trimmed by 0 bases and 2 bases, with 9 bases remaining between them. As DNA, the CDR3 is TGTGCCAGCAGCTTGGGACCTCCGCCCTACGAGCAGTACTTC. This codes for CASSLGPPPYEQYF. The variable domain in full, with the rest retrieved from reference TRBV5-4 and TRBJ2-7, is ETGVTQSPTHLIKTRGQQVTLRCSSQSGHNTVSWYQQALGQGPQFIFQYYREEENGRGNFPPRFSGLQFPNYSSELNVNALELDDSALYLCASSLGPPPYEQYFGPGTRLTVT.

This clone was counted a few times. The rearrangement uses TRBV28 and TRBJ2-2, with D perhaps TRBD2 (5 bases). The CDR3 is 15 residues long. Germline CDR1 reads MDHEN; CDR2 reads SYDVKM. V was cut by 6 bases and J by 6 bases, with 17 bases left in between. In DNA, the CDR3 is TGTGCCAGCAGGCAAACCCAAACTAGTTCCGGGGAGCTGTTTTTT. It encodes CASRQTQTSSGELFF.

This rearrangement joins TRBV6-5 to TRBJ1-2; D is ambiguous. Deletions cut 5 bases from V and 4 bases from J, with 14 bases between. The CDR3 contains 14 residues. Germline V CDR1 and CDR2: MNHEY, SVGAGI. In nucleotides, the CDR3 is TGTGCCAGCAGTGACCCCGCGGCGCGCTATGGCTACACCTTC. Encoded protein: CASSDPAARYGYTF.

The genes are TRBV12-2 and TRBJ2-7. TRBV12-2 is annotated as a pseudogene. This CDR3 contains 16 residues. The CDR3 sequence is CASRPLHFGASYEQYF. The CDR3 nucleotides read TGTGCAAGTCGCCCCCTGCATTTTGGTGCAAGCTACGAGCAGTACTTC.

The chain carries TRBV2 and TRBJ1-1, with TRBD1 matching over 7 bases. V shed 5 bases, J shed 5 bases, and the junction held 2 bases outside the gene matches. There are 12 residues in the CDR3. The V gene's germline CDR1 is SNHLY and CDR2 FYNNEI. The CDR3, as DNA: TGTGCCAGCAGTTTACAGGGGACTGAAGCTTTCTTT. Translation gives CASSLQGTEAFF.

There are a few counts of this clone. This sequence joins TRBV27 and TRBJ2-3, with TRBD2 matching 12 bases. The trim removed 6 bases at V and 6 bases at J, leaving 7 bases unmatched. Germline-derived CDR1 and CDR2 are MNHEY and SMNVEV (reference sequence). There are 15 residues in the CDR3. The CDR3 is CASSRTSGIFDTQYF. CDR3 bases: TGTGCCAGCAGCCGGACTAGCGGGATATTTGATACGCAGTATTTT.

This clone came up a few times. The chain combines TRBV6-6 with TRBJ2-7; D is possibly TRBD1 or TRBD2 (7 bases each). The V gene lost 7 bases and the J gene lost 0 bases, with 13 bases spanning the gap. The length of the CDR3 is 14 residues. Per the germline V gene, CDR1 is MNHNY and CDR2 is SVGAGI (reference sequence). CDR3: CASTGGGSSYEQYF. Here the CDR3 DNA reads TGTGCCAGCACAGGGGGGGGGAGCTCCTACGAGCAGTACTTC.

This clone was seen only a few times. This rearrangement joins TRBV19 to TRBJ1-5; possibly TRBD1 for D (5 bases). This CDR3 contains 15 residues. Trimming removed 7 bases at V and 2 bases at J, with 15 bases between. Germline V gene sequence: CDR1 LNHDA, CDR2 SQIVND (reference sequence). The CDR3 region is CASINRSYGNQPQHF. CDR3 DNA: TGTGCCAGTATCAACAGGAGTTACGGCAATCAGCCCCAGCATTTT.

The CDR3 DNA reads as TGTGCCAGCAGCTTAGGACTTCCGAACACCGGGGAGCTGTTTTTT. Translated: CASSLGLPNTGELFF. The rearrangement joins TRBV7-6 to TRBJ2-2; no reliable D call. The CDR3 runs 15 residues. Germline loops: CDR1 SGHVS, CDR2 FNYEAQ. Trimming stripped 1 base from V and 0 bases from J, with 6 bases between. Looking up the rest from reference TRBV7-6 and TRBJ2-2 gives the full variable domain: GAGVSQSPRYKVTKRGQDVALRCDPISGHVSLYWYRQALGQGPEFLTYFNYEAQQDKSGLPNDRFSAERPEGSISTLTIQRTEQRDSAMYRCASSLGLPNTGELFFGEGSRLTVL.

This clone was detected only a few times. The chain combines TRBV7-2 with TRBJ2-1; a possible D gene is TRBD1 (6 bases). V lost 2 bases and J lost 7, with 6 bases in between. This CDR3 has 12 amino acids. Germline V CDR1 and CDR2: SGHTA, FQGNSA. The chain's CDR3 is CASSLRGNEQFF. In nucleotides, the CDR3 is TGTGCCAGCAGCTTAAGGGGGAATGAGCAGTTCTTC.